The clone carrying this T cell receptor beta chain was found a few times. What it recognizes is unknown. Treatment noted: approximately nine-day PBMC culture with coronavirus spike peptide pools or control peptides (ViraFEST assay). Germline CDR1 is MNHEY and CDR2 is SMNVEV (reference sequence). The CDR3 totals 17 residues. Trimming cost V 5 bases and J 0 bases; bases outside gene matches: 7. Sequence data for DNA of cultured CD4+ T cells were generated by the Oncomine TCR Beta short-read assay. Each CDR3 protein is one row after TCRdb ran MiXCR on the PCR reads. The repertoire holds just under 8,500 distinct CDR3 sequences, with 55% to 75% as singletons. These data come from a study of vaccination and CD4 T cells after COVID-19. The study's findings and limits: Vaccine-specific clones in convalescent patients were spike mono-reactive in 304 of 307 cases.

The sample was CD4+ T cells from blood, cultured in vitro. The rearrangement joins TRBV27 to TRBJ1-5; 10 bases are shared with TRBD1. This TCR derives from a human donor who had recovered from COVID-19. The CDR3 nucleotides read TGTGCCAGCAGTCTAAGAGGGACAGGGGATAGCAATCAGCCCCAGCATTTT. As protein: CASSLRGTGDSNQPQHF.